This TCR beta chain was sequenced in a study of T-cell memory formation after mild COVID-19. This clonotype was detected only a few times. TCRdb passed the 5' RACE reads through MiXCR, listing each CDR3 protein once. The sample includes approximately 390,000 distinct CDR3 sequences, roughly 15% of them seen just once. CDR3 length equals 16 residues. Germline CDR1 reads LGHDT; CDR2 reads YNNKEL (reference sequence). With V trimmed by 3 bases and J by 1 base, 6 bases remained unmatched. This chain links TRBV3-1 with TRBJ2-3; TRBD2 agrees at 8 bases. Sequences were obtained from PBMCs or a T cell subset sorted from them (not recorded which). The source is a man younger than 35 who had mild COVID-19 (a few samples of this study predate the infection). Cell type and time point are not known. The CDR3 DNA is TGTGCCAGCAGCCACTTGGCGGGGGGCCGCACAGATACGCAGTATTTT. Translated, it gives CASSHLAGGRTDTQYF.